Sequencing of this T cell receptor (beta chain) was carried out in a study of blood T cells in healthy people across ages. Study results and caveats: TCR beta diversity tracked closely with naive T cell percentage. Older age went with lower TCR beta diversity per million T cells, in a roughly linear way.

PCR was performed a second time for about 6 to 11 cycles using a sample-barcoded 5' primer and a J-beta primer mix. The authors tagged each cDNA molecule using a template-switch adaptor with 12 random nucleotides. Using its own MiXCR run on the 5' RACE reads, TCRdb lists one record per CDR3 protein. The sample lists fewer than 700,000 distinct CDR3 sequences, 40% to 50% occurring once. This clonotype was counted between two and nine times. Its specificity is unknown. Germline V gives CDR1 SQVTM, CDR2 ANQGSEA. The V gene lost 7 bases and the J gene lost 11 bases, with 14 bases spanning the gap. There are 10 residues in the CDR3. Whenever a sample was processed, at least 6.5 million PBMCs were isolated.

The sample comprised blood. The V call is TRBV29-1, the J call TRBJ2-5; D ambiguous. The TCR was taken from an elderly man in good health. The CDR3 here is CSAKHNEQYF. CDR3 nucleotides: TGCAGCGCCAAACACAATGAGCAGTACTTC. The variable domain in full, with the rest retrieved from reference TRBV29-1 and TRBJ2-5, is SAVISQKPSRDICQRGTSLTIQCQVDSQVTMMFWYRQQPGQSLTLIATANQGSEATYESGFVIDKFPISRPNLTFSTLTVSNMSPEDSSIYLCSAKHNEQYFGPGTRLLVL.